This T cell receptor (beta chain) derives from a study of blood T cell repertoires in COVID-19. Study in general: T cells, B-cell-depleted T cells, or PBMCs supplied cDNA or gDNA.

The CDR3 totals 15 residues. Per the germline V gene, CDR1 is SGHVS and CDR2 is FQNEAQ. Trimming left V 5 bases short and J 2 bases short, with 14 bases between. The authors' processing: Amplification with reference gene primers provided the estimates of nucleated cell counts. Generated by immunoSEQ multiplex PCR, the TCRdb table keeps only in-frame clones and is missing some. The V and J calls and the clone size are those of that table, but D and trimming were determined from the DNA. The sample yields 10,000 or so clones, 89% seen once. Sample: peripheral blood. This TCR was sampled from a human donor in a cohort sampled during active COVID-19. The chain joins TRBV7-8 to TRBJ2-3; perhaps TRBD2 as D (6 bases). The CDR3 sequence is CASSPGGDYTDTQYF. In DNA, the CDR3 is TGTGCCAGCAGCCCCGGAGGGGATTACACAGATACGCAGTATTTT.